These T cell receptor beta chains were read from a single sample in a study of T cells in Graves' hyperthyroidism and ophthalmopathy. TCRdb analysed the multiplex PCR reads with MiXCR anew, one entry per CDR3 protein. Of over 350,000 distinct CDR3 sequences listed, 15% to 20% are singletons. The specimen sequenced was blood. Receptors originate from a man between 18 and 29 years old with Graves' ophthalmopathy. The CDR3 runs from the conserved cysteine through the conserved F or W. D genes are given only for firm matches. Rows may omit the clone size; those that give it use once, few, many or a size class.

CDR3nt | CDR3aa | abundance | v_gene | d_gene | j_gene
TGCGCCAGCAGCTTGGAACCCACGGACTCAGGTCAGCCCCAGCATTTT | CASSLEPTDSGQPQHF | many | TRBV5-1 | . | TRBJ1-5
TGTGCCAGCAGCTCTCCCGTATCGGTGAACACTGAAGCTTTCTTT | CASSSPVSVNTEAFF | many | TRBV7-9 | . | TRBJ1-1
TGTGCCAGCAGTGAGGGCGGGGTTCCCTACAATGAGCAGTTCTTC | CASSEGGVPYNEQFF | . | TRBV6-1 | . | TRBJ2-1
TGTGCCAGCAGTTACGGCGACCATGGCTACACCTTC | CASSYGDHGYTF | few | TRBV6-5 | . | TRBJ1-2
TGCAGCGCCGGCGGGCTAGCGGGGGCCAGCTACGAGCAGTACTTC | CSAGGLAGASYEQYF | few | TRBV29-1 | TRBD2 | TRBJ2-7
TGTGCCAGCGCCACGGACAGGGATCAGCCCCAGCATTTT | CASATDRDQPQHF | . | TRBV28 | TRBD1 | TRBJ1-5
TGTGCCAGCAGTTACGGACGGGACATCCTTTATGGCTACACCTTC | CASSYGRDILYGYTF | many | TRBV6-5 | . | TRBJ1-2
TGTGCCAGCAGCTTAGTAGCGCGGGAGACCCAGTACTTC | CASSLVARETQYF | many | TRBV5-1 | . | TRBJ2-5
TGTGCCAGCAGCCAAGATTTCCCAGGGGGGAACACTGAAGCTTTCTTT | CASSQDFPGGNTEAFF | many | TRBV3-1 | TRBD1 | TRBJ1-1
TGTGCCACCAGCATGCGACGGGAGCAGGGGCCCCAGCATTTT | CATSMRREQGPQHF | few | TRBV15 | . | TRBJ1-5
TGTGCCACCATGGGGCTTAGGGATGGCTACACCTTC | CATMGLRDGYTF | . | TRBV24-1 | . | TRBJ1-2
TGTGCCAGCAGTTTACTGGTGAACACTGAAGCTTTCTTT | CASSLLVNTEAFF | many | TRBV27 | . | TRBJ1-1
TGTGCCAGCAGCCAAGGGCGGGGGTTTGATGAGCAGTTCTTC | CASSQGRGFDEQFF | many | TRBV3-1 | TRBD2 | TRBJ2-1
TGTGCCAGCAGCCGACGCGGGGGGGGGGGCTACAATGAGCAGTTCTTC | CASSRRGGGGYNEQFF | . | TRBV7-9 | TRBD2 | TRBJ2-1
TGTGCCACCAGCAGAGATTTGCGGGGGGGCAACGGCTATGGCTACACCTTC | CATSRDLRGGNGYGYTF | . | TRBV15 | . | TRBJ1-2
TGCGCCAGCAGCTTGGGTTCTAGCGGGGGAACAGATACGCAGTATTTT | CASSLGSSGGTDTQYF | few | TRBV5-1 | TRBD2 | TRBJ2-3
TGTGCCAGCAGTTTGAGGAACGGGGAGCTGTTTTTT | CASSLRNGELFF | many | TRBV12-3/TRBV12-4 | . | TRBJ2-2
TGTGCCAGCAGCTTCCCGGGACTAGCGTACAATGAGCAGTTCTTC | CASSFPGLAYNEQFF | many | TRBV7-2 | TRBD2 | TRBJ2-1
TGTGCCAGCAGCGAAGGGAGGCAGGAGGAAGCTTTCTTT | CASSEGRQEEAFF | few | TRBV6-1 | . | TRBJ1-1
TGTGCCAGCCTTCGTACAGGGAGGACCACTGAAGCTTTCTTT | CASLRTGRTTEAFF | many | TRBV5-8 | . | TRBJ1-1
TGTGCCAGCAGAACACCTCACGGGCTAGCCAAAAACATTCAGTACTTC | CASRTPHGLAKNIQYF | . | TRBV6-1 | . | TRBJ2-4
TGTGCCAGCAGCTTAGAGGGCCGCTACAATGAGCAGTTCTTC | CASSLEGRYNEQFF | few | TRBV13 | . | TRBJ2-1
TGCAGTGCCCGGACAGGGGGCGCGGGTAATGAAAAACTGTTTTTT | CSARTGGAGNEKLFF | . | TRBV20-1 | TRBD1 | TRBJ1-4
TGCGCCAGCAGCTTCGGCGGGGACTACCTCTACGAGCAGTACTTC | CASSFGGDYLYEQYF | many | TRBV5-1 | TRBD2 | TRBJ2-7
TGTGCCAGCACCCTCAGGGGGTGGAACACTGAAGCTTTCTTT | CASTLRGWNTEAFF | many | TRBV12-3/TRBV12-4 | TRBD1 | TRBJ1-1
TGTGCCAGCAGCCAAGAGACGACAGGGGGCGCCGGGTCTAATGAAAAACTGTTTTTT | CASSQETTGGAGSNEKLFF | few | TRBV3-1 | TRBD1 | TRBJ1-4
TGTGCCAGCAGCCAGTCGGCCTACAATGAGCAGTTCTTC | CASSQSAYNEQFF | many | TRBV14 | . | TRBJ2-1
TGTGCCAGCAAATATGCAGGGTTGTATGGCTACACCTTC | CASKYAGLYGYTF | . | TRBV5-1 | . | TRBJ1-2
TGTGCCACCAGTGATACAGGGCACTCCTACGAGCAGTACTTC | CATSDTGHSYEQYF | . | TRBV24-1 | . | TRBJ2-7
TGTGCCAGTAGTCCCTCGGGGGACAGCTCCTACGAGCAGTACTTC | CASSPSGDSSYEQYF | . | TRBV19 | . | TRBJ2-7
TGTGCCAGCAGTCTTGGACAGCCCAATGAGCAGTTCTTC | CASSLGQPNEQFF | many | TRBV2 | . | TRBJ2-1
TGTGCCAGCAGCGCAAGAACGCGGGACAGCGGGGGTCATGGCTACACCTTC | CASSARTRDSGGHGYTF | many | TRBV9 | TRBD1 | TRBJ1-2
TGTGCCAGCAGACCCGACAGGGGGACGGGCTACACCTTC | CASRPDRGTGYTF | many | TRBV6-1 | TRBD1 | TRBJ1-2
TGTGCCAGCAGCTTATCCGGGACAGGGCGCATCTATGGCTACACCTTC | CASSLSGTGRIYGYTF | many | TRBV11-2 | TRBD1 | TRBJ1-2
TGTGCCAGCAGCCCCGTACTTGGATACGAGCAGTACTTC | CASSPVLGYEQYF | many | TRBV7-9 | . | TRBJ2-7
TGCAGCGTTTCGGGGAGCAATCAGCCCCAGCATTTT | CSVSGSNQPQHF | . | TRBV29-1 | . | TRBJ1-5
TGCAGTGCTACCGGGACAGAAAAGGACTATGGCTACACCTTC | CSATGTEKDYGYTF | many | TRBV20-1 | TRBD1 | TRBJ1-2
TGTGCCAGCAGTCCTGGTTTGTGGGGAGGCTATGGCTACACCTTC | CASSPGLWGGYGYTF | . | TRBV28 | . | TRBJ1-2
TGTGCCAGCAGTTTATCCTGTCCCGGGACAGGAAAGATACAAGAGACCCAGTACTTC | CASSLSCPGTGKIQETQYF | once | TRBV28 | TRBD1 | TRBJ2-5
TGTGCCAGCAGCCACAGCGGGGGGGCCGGGGATGAGCAGTTCTTC | CASSHSGGAGDEQFF | . | TRBV3-1 | TRBD2 | TRBJ2-1
TGTGCCAGCAGCCAACAGGGGTTGGCGGGAAACACCATATATTTT | CASSQQGLAGNTIYF | . | TRBV6-1 | TRBD1 | TRBJ1-3
TGTGCCAGCAGCCAAGTCAGGTACAATGAGCAGTTCTTC | CASSQVRYNEQFF | many | TRBV14 | . | TRBJ2-1
TGCGCCAGCAGCCTCCCAGGAGGGAACACTGAAGCTTTCTTT | CASSLPGGNTEAFF | . | TRBV2 | . | TRBJ1-1
TGTGCCAGCAGCAGCCCGAAGGGGGGCGAGGAGACCCAGTACTTC | CASSSPKGGEETQYF | . | TRBV7-9 | . | TRBJ2-5
TGTGCCAGCAGTTACTCGGGAGGGGCTGAAGCTTTCTTT | CASSYSGGAEAFF | many | TRBV6-6 | . | TRBJ1-1
TGTGCCAGCAGCCAAAAAAGCGGCGGACTTAATGAAAAACTGTTTTTT | CASSQKSGGLNEKLFF | many | TRBV3-1 | . | TRBJ1-4
TGCAGTGCTTCTGGACAGGGAGGCACAGATACGCAGTATTTT | CSASGQGGTDTQYF | many | TRBV20-1 | TRBD1 | TRBJ2-3
TGTGCCACCCTCGGGGGACAGGGGGCGAAGACCCAGTACTTC | CATLGGQGAKTQYF | many | TRBV12-3/TRBV12-4 | TRBD1 | TRBJ2-5
TGTGCCAGCAGTTTAGCTGCTACGGCAGATACGCAGTATTTT | CASSLAATADTQYF | many | TRBV12-3/TRBV12-4 | . | TRBJ2-3
TGTGCCAGCAGTCGCTCACGGGGTGAAATCTCCTACGAGCAGTACTTC | CASSRSRGEISYEQYF | . | TRBV6-1 | . | TRBJ2-7
TGTGCCAGCAGTTTTGGAGTTGAAGCTTTCTTT | CASSFGVEAFF | many | TRBV27 | . | TRBJ1-1
TGTGCCATCAGCGAGACGGCCGTCGGAGGAGATGAGCAGTTCTTC | CAISETAVGGDEQFF | few | TRBV10-3 | . | TRBJ2-1